Described below is a single TCR beta chain sequence and its context. TCRdb's table, derived via immunoSEQ multiplex PCR, lists solely in-frame clones and lacks some. The sample includes around 210,000 clones, roughly 88% of them seen just once. This entry is derived from a study of blood T cell repertoires in COVID-19. Study at large: Sources were T cells, B-cell-depleted T cells, or PBMCs; the material itself was cDNA or gDNA.

Germline loops: CDR1 SGHVS, CDR2 FNYEAQ. This CDR3 is built from 15 residues. The V gene end was trimmed by 5 bases and the J gene end by 9 bases; junction bases not matched to a gene: 9. This TCR came from a man between 50 and 59 years old with COVID-19, enrolled during active disease. The rearrangement uses TRBV7-6 and TRBJ1-6, with TRBD1 identical over 8 bases. The material sequenced was peripheral blood. The chain's CDR3 is CASSQLDRAVSPLHF. CDR3 in DNA: TGTGCCAGCAGCCAGCTGGACAGGGCGGTTTCACCCCTCCACTTT. The variable domain in full, with the rest retrieved from reference TRBV7-6 and TRBJ1-6, is GAGVSQSPRYKVTKRGQDVALRCDPISGHVSLYWYRQALGQGPEFLTYFNYEAQQDKSGLPNDRFSAERPEGSISTLTIQRTEQRDSAMYRCASSQLDRAVSPLHFGNGTRLTVT.